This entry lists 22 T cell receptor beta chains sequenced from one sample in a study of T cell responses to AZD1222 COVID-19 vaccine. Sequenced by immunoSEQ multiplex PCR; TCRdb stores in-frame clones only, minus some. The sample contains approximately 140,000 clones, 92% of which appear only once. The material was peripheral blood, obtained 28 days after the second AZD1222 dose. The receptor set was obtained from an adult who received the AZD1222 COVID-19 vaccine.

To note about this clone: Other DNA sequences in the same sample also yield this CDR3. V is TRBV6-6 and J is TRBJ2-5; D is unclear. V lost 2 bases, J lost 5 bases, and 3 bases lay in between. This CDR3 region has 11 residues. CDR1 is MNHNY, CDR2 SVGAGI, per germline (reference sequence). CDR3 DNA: TGTGCCAGCAGTTACGGGGAGACCCAGTACTTC. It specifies CASSYGETQYF.

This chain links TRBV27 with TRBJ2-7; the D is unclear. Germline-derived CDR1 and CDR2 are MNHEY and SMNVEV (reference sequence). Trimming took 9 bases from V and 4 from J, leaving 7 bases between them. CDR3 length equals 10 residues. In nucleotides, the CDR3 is TGTGCCAGTGCGGATTACGAGCAGTACTTC. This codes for CASADYEQYF.

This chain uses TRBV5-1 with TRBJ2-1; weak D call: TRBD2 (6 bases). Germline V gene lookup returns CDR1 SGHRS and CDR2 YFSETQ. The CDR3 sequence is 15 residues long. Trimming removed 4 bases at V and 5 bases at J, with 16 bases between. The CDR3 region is CASSPLSPGDNEQFF. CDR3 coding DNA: TGCGCCAGCAGCCCCCTAAGTCCGGGGGACAATGAGCAGTTCTTC.

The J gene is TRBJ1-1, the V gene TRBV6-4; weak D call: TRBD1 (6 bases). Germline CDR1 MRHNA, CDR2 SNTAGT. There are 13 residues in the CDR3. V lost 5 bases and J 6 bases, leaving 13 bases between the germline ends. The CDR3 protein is CASSQTGLSEAFF. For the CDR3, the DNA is TGTGCCAGCAGTCAAACAGGGTTGTCTGAAGCTTTCTTT.

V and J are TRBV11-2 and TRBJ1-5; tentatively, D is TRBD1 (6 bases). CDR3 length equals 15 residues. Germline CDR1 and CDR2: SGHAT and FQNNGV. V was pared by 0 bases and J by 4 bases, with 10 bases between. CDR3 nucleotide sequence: TGTGCCAGCAGCTTAGATTATGGACAGAATCAGCCCCAGCATTTT. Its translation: CASSLDYGQNQPQHF.

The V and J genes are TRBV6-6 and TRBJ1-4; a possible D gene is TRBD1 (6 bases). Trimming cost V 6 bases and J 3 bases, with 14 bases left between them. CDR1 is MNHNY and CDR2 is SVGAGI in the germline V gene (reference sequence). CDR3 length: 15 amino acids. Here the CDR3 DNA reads TGTGCCAGCAGCTACGGACAGACTCCTAATGAAAAACTGTTTTTT. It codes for CASSYGQTPNEKLFF.

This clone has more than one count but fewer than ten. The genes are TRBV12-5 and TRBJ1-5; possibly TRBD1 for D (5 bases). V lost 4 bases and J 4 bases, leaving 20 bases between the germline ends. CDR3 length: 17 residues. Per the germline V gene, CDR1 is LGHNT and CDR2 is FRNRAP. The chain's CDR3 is CASGYNSADRMNQPQHF. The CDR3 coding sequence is TGTGCTAGTGGTTATAACTCCGCCGACAGAATGAATCAGCCCCAGCATTTT.

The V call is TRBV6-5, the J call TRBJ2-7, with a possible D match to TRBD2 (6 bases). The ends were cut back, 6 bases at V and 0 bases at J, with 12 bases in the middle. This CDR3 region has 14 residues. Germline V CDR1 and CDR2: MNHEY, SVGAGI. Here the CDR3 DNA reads TGTGCCAGCAGCGGTAGCGGAAGCTCCTACGAGCAGTACTTC. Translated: CASSGSGSSYEQYF.

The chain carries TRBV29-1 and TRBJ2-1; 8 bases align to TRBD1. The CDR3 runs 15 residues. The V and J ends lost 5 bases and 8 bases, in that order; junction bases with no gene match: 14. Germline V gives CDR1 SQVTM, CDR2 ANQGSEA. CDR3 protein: CSVKPDREGLDEQFF. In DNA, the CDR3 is TGCAGCGTTAAACCGGACAGGGAAGGATTGGATGAGCAGTTCTTC.

The CDR3 sequence is CASSPQAGGDTQYF. DNA for the CDR3: TGTGCCAGCTCACCCCAAGCGGGAGGAGATACGCAGTATTTT. The J gene is TRBJ2-3, the V gene TRBV18; 9 nucleotides line up with TRBD2. Unmatched junction bases numbered 3, after V lost 3 bases and J lost 5 bases. CDR1 and CDR2 from the germline V gene are KGHSH and LQKENI. CDR3 length equals 14 residues.

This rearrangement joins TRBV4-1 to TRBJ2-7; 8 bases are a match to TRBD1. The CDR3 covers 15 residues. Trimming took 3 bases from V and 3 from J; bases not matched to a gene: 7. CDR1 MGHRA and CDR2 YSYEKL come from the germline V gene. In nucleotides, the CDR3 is TGCGCCAGCAGCCACCCCTCCGGACAGGGCTACGAGCAGTACTTC. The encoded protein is CASSHPSGQGYEQYF.

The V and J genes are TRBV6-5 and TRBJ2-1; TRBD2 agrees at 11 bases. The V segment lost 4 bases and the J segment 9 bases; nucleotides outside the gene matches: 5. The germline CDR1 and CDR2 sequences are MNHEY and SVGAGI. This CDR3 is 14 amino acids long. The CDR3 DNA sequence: TGTGCCAGCAGTTTAGCGGGAGGGCCCGGTGAGCAGTTCTTC. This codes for CASSLAGGPGEQFF.

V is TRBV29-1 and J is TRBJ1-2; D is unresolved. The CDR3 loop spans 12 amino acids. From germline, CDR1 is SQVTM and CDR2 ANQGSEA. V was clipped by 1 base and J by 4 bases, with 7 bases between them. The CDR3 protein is CSVEGGIYGYTF. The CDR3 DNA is TGCAGCGTTGAAGGAGGGATCTATGGCTACACCTTC. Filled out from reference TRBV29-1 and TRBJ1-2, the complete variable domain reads SAVISQKPSRDICQRGTSLTIQCQVDSQVTMMFWYRQQPGQSLTLIATANQGSEATYESGFVIDKFPISRPNLTFSTLTVSNMSPEDSSIYLCSVEGGIYGYTFGSGTRLTVV.

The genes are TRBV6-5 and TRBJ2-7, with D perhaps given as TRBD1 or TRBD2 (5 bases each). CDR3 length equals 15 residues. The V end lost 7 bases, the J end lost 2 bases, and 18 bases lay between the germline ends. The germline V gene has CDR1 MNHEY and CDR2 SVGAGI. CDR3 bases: TGTGCCAGCACCCCTGCCGGGGACGGCCCCTACGAGCAGTACTTC. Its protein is CASTPAGDGPYEQYF.

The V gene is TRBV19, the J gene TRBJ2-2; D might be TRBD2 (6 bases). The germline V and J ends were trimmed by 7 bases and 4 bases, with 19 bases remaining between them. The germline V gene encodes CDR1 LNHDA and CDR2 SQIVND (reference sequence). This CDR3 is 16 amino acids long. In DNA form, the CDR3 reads TGTGCCAGTAAGAGCCCCCCACTGGGAGGCACCGGGGAGCTGTTTTTT. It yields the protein CASKSPPLGGTGELFF.

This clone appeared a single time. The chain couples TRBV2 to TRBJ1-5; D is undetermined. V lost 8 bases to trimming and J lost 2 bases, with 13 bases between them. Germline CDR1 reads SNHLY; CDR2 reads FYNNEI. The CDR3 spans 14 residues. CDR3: CASGLVDGNQPQHF. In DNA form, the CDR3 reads TGTGCCAGCGGACTGGTTGATGGCAATCAGCCCCAGCATTTT.

The CDR3 reads CAISEQTGTGYGYTF. CDR3 sequence (DNA): TGTGCCATCAGTGAGCAGACCGGGACAGGGTATGGCTACACCTTC. The V call is TRBV10-3, the J call TRBJ1-2, with 9 bases identical to TRBD1. Trimming cost V 2 bases and J 5 bases; bases outside gene matches: 6. The CDR3 contains 15 residues. Germline-derived CDR1 and CDR2 are ENHRY and SYGVKD.

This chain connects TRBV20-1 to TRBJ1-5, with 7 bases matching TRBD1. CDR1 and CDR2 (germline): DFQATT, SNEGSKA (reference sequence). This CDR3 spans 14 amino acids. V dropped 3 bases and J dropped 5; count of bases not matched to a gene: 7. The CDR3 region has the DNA TGCAGTGCTAGTCCGGGACAGCTTTATCAGCCCCAGCATTTT. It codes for CSASPGQLYQPQHF.

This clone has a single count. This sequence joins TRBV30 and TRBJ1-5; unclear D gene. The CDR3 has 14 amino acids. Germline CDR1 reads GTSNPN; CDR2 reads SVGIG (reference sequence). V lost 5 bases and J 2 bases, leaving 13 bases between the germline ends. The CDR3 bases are TGTGCCTGGCAGAGGGCCACGGGCAATCAGCCCCAGCATTTT. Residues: CAWQRATGNQPQHF.

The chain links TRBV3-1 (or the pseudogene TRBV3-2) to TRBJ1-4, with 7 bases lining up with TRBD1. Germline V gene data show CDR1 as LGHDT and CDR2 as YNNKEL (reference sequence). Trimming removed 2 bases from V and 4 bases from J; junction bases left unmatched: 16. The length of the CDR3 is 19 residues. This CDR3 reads CASSQSPDRLYIVNEKLFF. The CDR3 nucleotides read TGTGCCAGCAGCCAATCCCCGGACAGGCTCTATATCGTTAATGAAAAACTGTTTTTT.

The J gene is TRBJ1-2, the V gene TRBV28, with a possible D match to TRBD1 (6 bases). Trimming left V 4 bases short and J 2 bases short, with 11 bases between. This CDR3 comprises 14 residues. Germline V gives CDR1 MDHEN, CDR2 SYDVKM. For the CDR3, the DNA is TGTGCCAGCAGTTCGGAAACAGGGAACTATGGCTACACCTTC. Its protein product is CASSSETGNYGYTF.

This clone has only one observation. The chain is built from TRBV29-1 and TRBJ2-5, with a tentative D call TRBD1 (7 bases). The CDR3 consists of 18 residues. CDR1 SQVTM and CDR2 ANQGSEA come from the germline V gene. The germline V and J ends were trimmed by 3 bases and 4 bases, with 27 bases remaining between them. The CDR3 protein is CSVDGGGEPKSLLETQYF. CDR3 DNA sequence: TGCAGCGTTGATGGAGGGGGCGAACCCAAGTCACTTTTAGAGACCCAGTACTTC.